Following are 21 T cell receptor beta chains from one sample sequenced in a study of regulatory T cells in long-lasting Graves disease. Documented time point: newly diagnosed GD, antithyroid drugs for less than 3 months. The TCR library was prepared using RNA isolated from PBMCs. Researchers made TCR beta libraries by using iRepertoire HTBI primers and running Arm-PCR on CDR3 regions. Each CDR3 protein gets one entry after TCRdb re-called the multiplex PCR reads with MiXCR. Among under 300,000 distinct CDR3 sequences listed, about 17% were seen once. This sample also belongs to another study, concerning T cells in Graves' hyperthyroidism and ophthalmopathy.

Sequenced here: peripheral blood mononuclear cells (PBMCs), sampled at new diagnosis, from a patient treated with antithyroid drugs. The receptors were gathered from a woman aged 30 to 39 with Graves disease.

This sequence joins TRBV10-3 and TRBJ1-2; D uncertain. In germline, CDR1 is ENHRY, CDR2 SYGVKD. CDR3 size: 13 residues. The V end lost 4 bases, the J end lost 3 bases, and 9 bases lay between the germline ends. CDR3 amino acids: CAISGRSDYGYTF. In DNA, the CDR3 is TGTGCCATCAGTGGGAGAAGTGACTATGGCTACACCTTC.

This clonotype was detected only once. This sequence joins TRBV5-5 and TRBJ1-2; the match to TRBD1 covers 7 bases. The J segment lost 6 bases and the V segment lost 4 bases, leaving 9 bases of the junction unmatched. This CDR3 contains 14 residues. Germline CDR1 is SGHKS and CDR2 is YYEKEE (reference sequence). CDR3 amino acids: CASSPSTGVNGYTF. CDR3 nucleotides: TGTGCCAGCAGCCCGTCTACAGGGGTCAATGGCTACACCTTC.

This clonotype was seen ten or more times. This rearrangement joins TRBV5-1 to TRBJ2-1; D possibly corresponds to TRBD2 (6 bases). CDR3 length: 16 residues. V lost 4 bases to trimming and J lost 0 bases, with 14 bases between them. Looked up from germline, CDR1 is SGHRS and CDR2 is YFSETQ. CDR3 loop: CASSTESGASYNEQFF. CDR3 in DNA: TGCGCCAGCAGCACAGAGTCGGGAGCCTCCTACAATGAGCAGTTCTTC.

This clonotype has a count of ten or more. The V call is TRBV5-5, the J call TRBJ1-6, with a tentative D call TRBD1 (6 bases). This CDR3 spans 17 amino acids. V was pared by 2 bases and J by 7 bases, with 19 bases between. The germline V gene has CDR1 SGHKS and CDR2 YYEKEE (reference sequence). The CDR3 DNA reads as TGTGCCAGCAGCTTTACTATGGGGGCCCGGGGCAATTCACCCCTCCACTTT. It is translated as CASSFTMGARGNSPLHF.

This clonotype was seen a handful of times. The chain is built from TRBV19 and TRBJ1-5; D is unclear. CDR1 is LNHDA, CDR2 SQIVND, per germline (reference sequence). This CDR3 has 14 amino acids. V shed 10 bases and J shed 4 bases, with 17 bases lying between them. The CDR3 DNA reads as TGTGCCACCAACCCTGGACGGATGAATCAGCCCCAGCATTTT. Protein sequence: CATNPGRMNQPQHF.

This clonotype was observed at least ten times. The chain combines TRBV12-3 or TRBV12-4 with TRBJ2-5; TRBD2 aligns across 8 bases. The ends lost 1 base at V and 2 bases at J; junction bases unmatched: 3. There are 15 residues in the CDR3. The CDR3 nucleotides read TGTGCCAGCAGTTTAGGCGGGGGGCTTCAAGAGACCCAGTACTTC. This sequence encodes CASSLGGGLQETQYF.

V gene TRBV20-1 combines with J gene TRBJ2-2; 12 bases are shared with TRBD2. The CDR3 is made up of 14 amino acids. The V gene end was trimmed by 2 bases and the J gene end by 9 bases; junction bases not matched to a gene: 4. Germline CDR1 and CDR2: DFQATT and SNEGSKA (reference sequence). The CDR3 DNA reads as TGCAGTGCTAGATCGACTAGCGGGGGCTGGGAGCTGTTTTTT. Protein: CSARSTSGGWELFF.

The chain combines TRBV5-1 with TRBJ2-3, with unresolved D. Germline V gene sequence: CDR1 SGHRS, CDR2 YFSETQ. V gave up 2 bases and J gave up 1 base, with 17 bases separating them. The length of the CDR3 is 17 residues. Here the CDR3 DNA reads TGCGCCAGCAGCTTCGGCCTTGGTGGTTTGGGCACAGATACGCAGTATTTT. This encodes CASSFGLGGLGTDTQYF.

This clonotype was seen many times. As DNA, the CDR3 is TGTGCCAGCAGACCCACAGGATCGGCCGCCTACAATGAGCAGTTCTTC. As protein: CASRPTGSAAYNEQFF. The V call is TRBV3-1, the J call TRBJ2-1; tentatively, D is TRBD1 (5 bases). This CDR3 comprises 16 residues. Germline V gene lookup returns CDR1 LGHDT and CDR2 YNNKEL (reference sequence). Trimming took 6 bases from V and 2 from J, leaving 17 bases between them.

This clonotype has a count of ten or more. The chain recombines TRBV2 with TRBJ1-4; D is unresolved. Trimming shortened V by 6 bases and J by 8 bases, and 10 bases separated the two germline ends. The germline CDR1 and CDR2 sequences are SNHLY and FYNNEI. This CDR3 is 12 amino acids long. CDR3 nucleotides: TGTGCCAGCAGGGGCCAGGTGGAAAAACTGTTTTTT. The encoded protein is CASRGQVEKLFF.

This clonotype was counted ten times or more. V usage is TRBV7-2 and J usage is TRBJ2-2, with D maybe TRBD1 (5 bases). V lost 1 base and J lost 6, with 12 bases in between. This CDR3 has 15 residues. CDR1 SGHTA and CDR2 FQGNSA come from the germline V gene. CDR3 bases: TGTGCCAGCAGCTTAGGCAGGGTTGGTTCCGGGGAGCTGTTTTTT. Protein: CASSLGRVGSGELFF.

This clonotype came up many times. This chain joins TRBV6-1 and TRBJ1-2; tentative D call: TRBD1 (5 bases). Trimming took 7 bases from V and 0 from J, leaving 12 bases between them. The CDR3 covers 14 residues. CDR1 is MNHNS, CDR2 SASEGT, per germline. As DNA, the CDR3 is TGTGCCAGCAACGAACGACAGCCTAACTATGGCTACACCTTC. It is translated as CASNERQPNYGYTF.

This chain uses TRBV20-1 with TRBJ1-2; tentatively, D is TRBD1 (6 bases). V gave up 4 bases and J gave up 1 base, with 10 bases separating them. The CDR3 has 13 residues. Germline loops: CDR1 DFQATT, CDR2 SNEGSKA (reference sequence). This CDR3 reads CSATGASNYGYTF. The CDR3 DNA reads TGCAGTGCTACAGGGGCAAGTAACTATGGCTACACCTTC.

The chain couples TRBV3-1 to TRBJ2-5, with TRBD1 identical over 7 bases. The CDR3 length is 15 residues. CDR1 is LGHDT and CDR2 is YNNKEL in the germline V gene (reference sequence). The ends lost 4 bases at V and 2 bases at J; junction bases unmatched: 7. The CDR3 DNA is TGTGCCAGCAGCCCCTACTTGGACAGGCAAGAGACCCAGTACTTC. Its translation: CASSPYLDRQETQYF.

The chain uses TRBV27 and TRBJ1-4, with D uncertain. CDR1 MNHEY and CDR2 SMNVEV come from the germline V gene (reference sequence). Trimming took off 4 bases at V and 7 bases at J, with 13 bases between the two ends. This CDR3 is 14 amino acids long. CDR3 region: CASSSGRRGEKLFF. The CDR3 DNA follows: TGTGCCAGCAGTTCGGGTAGACGTGGTGAAAAACTGTTTTTT.

This clonotype was detected many times. The V and J genes are TRBV19 and TRBJ1-1, with TRBD1 matching over 7 bases. Looked up from germline, CDR1 is LNHDA and CDR2 is SQIVND (reference sequence). The CDR3 runs to 15 residues. Trimming took 7 bases from V and 5 from J; bases not matched to a gene: 13. The CDR3 nucleotides read TGTGCCAGTATCCCCATGACAGGGCGGAGGACTGAAGCTTTCTTT. Amino acids: CASIPMTGRRTEAFF.

On this clonotype: This likely reflects a read error, since a far larger clone is one base away. The V call is TRBV5-6, the J call TRBJ1-1; D gene ambiguous. CDR3 length: 16 residues. Deletions cut 3 bases from V and 2 bases from J, with 17 bases between. Germline V gene data show CDR1 as SGHDT and CDR2 as YYEEEE. The CDR3 spells CASSSAVRRVNTEAFF. DNA for the CDR3: TGTGCCAGCAGCTCGGCGGTTAGGCGGGTAAACACTGAAGCTTTCTTT.

This clonotype was observed at least ten times. V usage is TRBV2 and J usage is TRBJ1-2, with TRBD1 identical over 8 bases. The V gene end was trimmed by 11 bases and the J gene end by 2 bases; junction bases not matched to a gene: 10. This CDR3 spans 14 amino acids. Germline CDR1 SNHLY, CDR2 FYNNEI. Here the CDR3 reads CAGLGQGRNYGYTF. The CDR3 coding sequence is TGTGCCGGATTAGGACAGGGCAGGAACTATGGCTACACCTTC.

This clonotype has only a few counts. This sequence joins TRBV20-1 and TRBJ2-5, with D possibly TRBD1 on 6 matching bases. Per germline, CDR1 DFQATT and CDR2 SNEGSKA (reference sequence). There are 13 residues in the CDR3. V was clipped by 6 bases and J by 5 bases, with 16 bases between them. The CDR3 DNA sequence: TGCAGTGCGACCGAGGGGGTCGGGGAGACCCAGTACTTC. Its translation: CSATEGVGETQYF.

This chain joins TRBV29-1 and TRBJ1-1, with D uncertain. The CDR3 extends over 14 amino acids. V dropped 3 bases and J dropped 2 bases, with 13 bases sitting between them. From germline, CDR1 is SQVTM and CDR2 ANQGSEA. The CDR3 nucleotides are TGCAGCGTTGATTTTTCAGACTCTAACACTGAAGCTTTCTTT. It yields the protein CSVDFSDSNTEAFF.

The gene calls are TRBV20-1 and TRBJ2-7; D unclear. V was pared by 0 bases and J by 5 bases, with 5 bases between. From germline, CDR1 is DFQATT and CDR2 SNEGSKA (reference sequence). The CDR3 consists of 11 residues. DNA of the CDR3: TGCAGTGCTAGAGATAATCACGAGCAGTACTTC. Translation: CSARDNHEQYF.